This T cell receptor (beta chain) was recovered during a study of multiple sclerosis patients with progressive multifocal leukoencephalopathy. The V and J ends lost 2 bases and 5 bases respectively, with 8 bases between them. Germline V CDR1 and CDR2: SGHKS, YYEKEE (reference sequence). This CDR3 is built from 13 residues. Note on this clone: Its target is unknown.

Spiked into each PCR were synthetic inline TR CDR3 controls of all V-J pairings. Assay: immunoSEQ multiplex PCR; the TCRdb copy retains only in-frame clones and omits some. Found here are around 28,000 clones, around 90% of them singletons; the top ten hold approximately 1%. General study results and limits: TRBV and TRBJ usage showed no common pattern when PML developed.

Time point in this sample: before natalizumab initiation. T0 blood was collected before the first natalizumab infusion. The sequence was collected from a human donor with multiple sclerosis. Material: PBMCs. The chain uses TRBV5-5 and TRBJ1-5; no firm D call. The CDR3 DNA reads TGTGCCAGCAGCTTCCGGTGGGATCAGCCCCAGCATTTT. It specifies CASSFRWDQPQHF.